The present entry profiles one TCR beta chain with its context. This clonotype appeared many times. What this receptor recognizes is not known. One base away there is no much larger clone; base qualities are not given. The data stem from a study of CD8 T cells in ankylosing spondylitis (dated by TCRdb to the late 2010s). Context from the whole study: The study profiled T cell receptor beta repertoires in healthy donors and ankylosing spondylitis patients to find disease-linked TCR variants. The whole study cohort included some 100 healthy donors and 20 to 25 ankylosing spondylitis patients. Peripheral blood was sampled, and synovial fluid was also collected from ankylosing spondylitis patients. What the study reported, not specific to this receptor: The disease-linked clones were reported to be significantly enriched in matched synovial fluid samples from ankylosing spondylitis patients. In peripheral blood, the disease-linked clones were found at relatively low frequencies and had a CD8+ phenotype. Blood from ankylosing spondylitis patients appeared to be characterized by a TCR beta motif made up of 8 or 9 highly homologous amino acid variants. Some motif variants had previously been reported in the synovial fluid and blood of reactive arthritis patients, which suggests shared mechanisms of disease initiation.

This sample was sequenced with an Illumina MiSeq. Quantitative 5'-RACE with molecular barcodes was the method used to prepare the TCR beta libraries. As for the original processing: To identify disease-linked TCR variants, a new computational method was used, one built on a probabilistic model of VDJ rearrangement. TCRdb reworked the public reads: Q25 trimming with fastp, MiXCR clone assembly, productive beta chains retained. Rows are unified per CDR3 protein, each entry keeping the most common DNA and genes. The V and J calls here are based on TCRdb, not the publication. Here the sample has 25,000 or so distinct CDR3 sequences; roughly 7.9% occur a single time. The ten largest make up around 30% of the sample. Counted from cysteine to phenylalanine, this CDR3 has 16 amino acids. Only the CDR3 DNA stays, 48 bases, in frame from base 1. The CDR1 and CDR2 encoded by the germline V gene are SGHTA and FQGNSA. V lost 2 bases and J lost 4 bases; the stretch between them is 15 bases long.

The sequencing input was blood. This TCR was sampled from a male donor with ankylosing spondylitis or in good health (not recorded which). Recombination linked TRBV7-2 to TRBJ2-4; the D gene is perhaps TRBD2, from 6 matching bases. The CDR3 loop reads CASSLRAGINKNIQYF. In nucleotide form, the sequence is TGTGCCAGCAGCTTAAGAGCGGGCATAAATAAAAACATTCAGTACTTC.